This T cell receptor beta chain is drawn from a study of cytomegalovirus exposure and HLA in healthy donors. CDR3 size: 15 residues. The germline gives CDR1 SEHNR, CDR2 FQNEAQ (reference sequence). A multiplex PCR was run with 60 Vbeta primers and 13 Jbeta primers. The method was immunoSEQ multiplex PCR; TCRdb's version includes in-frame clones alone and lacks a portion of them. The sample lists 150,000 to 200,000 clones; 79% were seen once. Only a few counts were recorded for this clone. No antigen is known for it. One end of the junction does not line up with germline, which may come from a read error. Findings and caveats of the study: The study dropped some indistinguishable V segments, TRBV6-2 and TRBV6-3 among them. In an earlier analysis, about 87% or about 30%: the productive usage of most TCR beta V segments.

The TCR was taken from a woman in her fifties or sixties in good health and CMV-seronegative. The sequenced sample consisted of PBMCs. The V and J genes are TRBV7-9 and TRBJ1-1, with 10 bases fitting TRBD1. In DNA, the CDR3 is TGTTCCAGCAGCTTAGTAGGACAGGGGGGAGATGAAGCTTTCTTT. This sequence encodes CSSSLVGQGGDEAFF.